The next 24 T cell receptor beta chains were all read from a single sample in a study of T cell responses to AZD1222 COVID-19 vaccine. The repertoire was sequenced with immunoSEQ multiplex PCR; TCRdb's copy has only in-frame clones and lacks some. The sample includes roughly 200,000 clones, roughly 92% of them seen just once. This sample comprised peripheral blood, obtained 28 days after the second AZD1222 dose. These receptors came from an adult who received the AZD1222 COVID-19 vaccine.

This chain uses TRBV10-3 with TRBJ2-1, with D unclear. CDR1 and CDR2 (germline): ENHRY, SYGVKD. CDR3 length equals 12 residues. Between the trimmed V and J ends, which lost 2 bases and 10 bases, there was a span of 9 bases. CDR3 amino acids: CAISENSAEQFF. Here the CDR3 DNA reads TGTGCCATCAGTGAGAACTCCGCCGAGCAGTTCTTC.

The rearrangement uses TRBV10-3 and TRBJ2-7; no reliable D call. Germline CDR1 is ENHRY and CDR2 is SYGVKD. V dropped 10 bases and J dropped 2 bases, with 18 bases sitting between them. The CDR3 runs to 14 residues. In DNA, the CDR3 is TGTGCCACCACGAGAAATGTCGGTCCCTACGAGCAGTACTTC. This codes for CATTRNVGPYEQYF.

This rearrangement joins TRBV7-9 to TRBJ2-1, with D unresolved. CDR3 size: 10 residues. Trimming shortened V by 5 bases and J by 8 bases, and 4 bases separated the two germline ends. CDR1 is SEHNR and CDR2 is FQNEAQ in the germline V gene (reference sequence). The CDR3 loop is CASSLDEQFF. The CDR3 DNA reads TGTGCCAGCAGCCTTGATGAGCAGTTCTTC.

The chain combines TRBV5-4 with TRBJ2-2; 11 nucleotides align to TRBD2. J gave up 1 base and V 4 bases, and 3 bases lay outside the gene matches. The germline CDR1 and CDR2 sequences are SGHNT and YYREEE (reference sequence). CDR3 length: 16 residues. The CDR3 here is CASSMTSGVNTGELFF. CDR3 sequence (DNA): TGTGCCAGCAGCATGACTAGCGGGGTGAACACCGGGGAGCTGTTTTTT.

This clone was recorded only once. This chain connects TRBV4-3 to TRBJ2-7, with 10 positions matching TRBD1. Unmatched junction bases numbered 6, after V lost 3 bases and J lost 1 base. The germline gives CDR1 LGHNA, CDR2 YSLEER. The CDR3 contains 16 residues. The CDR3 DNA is TGCGCCAGCAGCCACTCCGGGACAGGGGAGTCCTACGAGCAGTACTTC. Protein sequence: CASSHSGTGESYEQYF.

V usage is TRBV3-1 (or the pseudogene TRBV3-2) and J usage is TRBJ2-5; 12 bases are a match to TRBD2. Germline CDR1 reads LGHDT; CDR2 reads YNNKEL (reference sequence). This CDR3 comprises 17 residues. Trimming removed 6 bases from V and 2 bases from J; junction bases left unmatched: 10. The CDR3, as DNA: TGTGCCAGCAGTCCCGGACTAGCGGGAACGAGACAAGAGACCCAGTACTTC. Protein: CASSPGLAGTRQETQYF.

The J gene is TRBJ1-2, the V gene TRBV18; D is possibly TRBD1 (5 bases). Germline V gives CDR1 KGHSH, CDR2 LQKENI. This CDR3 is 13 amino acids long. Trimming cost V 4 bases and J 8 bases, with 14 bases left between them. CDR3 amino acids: CASSRLGARGYTF. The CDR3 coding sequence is TGTGCCAGCTCACGACTAGGGGCGAGGGGCTACACCTTC.

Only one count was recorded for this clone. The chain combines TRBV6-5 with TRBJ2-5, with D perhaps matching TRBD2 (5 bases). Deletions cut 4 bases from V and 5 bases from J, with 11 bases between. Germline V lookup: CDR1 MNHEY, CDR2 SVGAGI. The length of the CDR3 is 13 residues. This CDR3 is CASSSTTGETQYF. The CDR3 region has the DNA TGTGCCAGCAGTTCCACCACGGGGGAGACCCAGTACTTC.

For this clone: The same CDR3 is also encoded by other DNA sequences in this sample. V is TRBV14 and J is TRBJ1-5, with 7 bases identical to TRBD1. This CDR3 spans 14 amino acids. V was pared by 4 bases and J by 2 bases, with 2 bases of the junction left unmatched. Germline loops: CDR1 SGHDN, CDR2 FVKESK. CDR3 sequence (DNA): TGTGCCAGCAGCCCCACAGGGGGCAATCAGCCCCAGCATTTT. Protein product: CASSPTGGNQPQHF.

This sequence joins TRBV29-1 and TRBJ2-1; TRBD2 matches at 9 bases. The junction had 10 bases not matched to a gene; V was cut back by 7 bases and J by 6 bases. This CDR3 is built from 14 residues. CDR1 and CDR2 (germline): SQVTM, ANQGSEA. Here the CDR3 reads CSAAGGDYANEQFF. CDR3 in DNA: TGCAGCGCCGCGGGGGGGGACTACGCCAATGAGCAGTTCTTC.

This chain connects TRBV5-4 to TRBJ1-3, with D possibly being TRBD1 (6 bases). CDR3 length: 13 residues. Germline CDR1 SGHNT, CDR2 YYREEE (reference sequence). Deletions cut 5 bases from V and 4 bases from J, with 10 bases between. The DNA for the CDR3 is TGTGCCAGCAGGGTTGGGGGCGGAAACACCATATATTTT. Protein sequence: CASRVGGGNTIYF.

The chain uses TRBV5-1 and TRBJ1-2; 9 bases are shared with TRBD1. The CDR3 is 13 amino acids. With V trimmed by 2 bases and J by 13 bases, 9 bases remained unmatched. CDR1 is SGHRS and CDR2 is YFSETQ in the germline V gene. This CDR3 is CASSFGDRARFTF. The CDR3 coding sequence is TGCGCCAGCAGCTTTGGGGACAGGGCACGTTTCACCTTC. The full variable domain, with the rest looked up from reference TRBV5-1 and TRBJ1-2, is KAGVTQTPRYLIKTRGQQVTLSCSPISGHRSVSWYQQTPGQGLQFLFEYFSETQRNKGNFPGRFSGRQFSNSRSEMNVSTLELGDSALYLCASSFGDRARFTFGSGTRLTVV.

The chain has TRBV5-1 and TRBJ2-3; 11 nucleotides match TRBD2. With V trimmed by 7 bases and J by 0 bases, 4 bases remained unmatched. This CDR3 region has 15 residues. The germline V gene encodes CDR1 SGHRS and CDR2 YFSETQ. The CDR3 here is CASGRLAGSTDTQYF. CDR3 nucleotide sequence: TGCGCCAGCGGCCGACTAGCGGGGAGCACAGATACGCAGTATTTT.

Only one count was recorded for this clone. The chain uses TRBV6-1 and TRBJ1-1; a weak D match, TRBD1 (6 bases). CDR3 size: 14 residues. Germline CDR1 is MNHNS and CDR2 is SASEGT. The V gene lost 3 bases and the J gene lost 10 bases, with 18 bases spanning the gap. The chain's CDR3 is CASSERSGGRGAFF. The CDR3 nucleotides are TGTGCCAGCAGTGAGAGGTCCGGGGGCAGAGGAGCTTTCTTT.

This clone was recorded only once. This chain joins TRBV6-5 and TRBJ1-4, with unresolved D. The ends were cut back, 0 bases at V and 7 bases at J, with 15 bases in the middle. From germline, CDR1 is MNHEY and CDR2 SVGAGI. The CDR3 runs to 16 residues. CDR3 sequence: CASSYSVPSLGEKLFF. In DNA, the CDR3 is TGTGCCAGCAGTTACTCGGTTCCTTCCCTAGGTGAAAAACTGTTTTTT.

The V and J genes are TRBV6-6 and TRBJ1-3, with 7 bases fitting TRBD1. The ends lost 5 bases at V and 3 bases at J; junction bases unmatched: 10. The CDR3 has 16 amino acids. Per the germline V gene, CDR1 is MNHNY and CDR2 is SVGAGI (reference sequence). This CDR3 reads CASSTYRQGGGNTIYF. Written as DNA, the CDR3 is TGTGCCAGCAGTACCTACAGACAGGGCGGTGGAAACACCATATATTTT.

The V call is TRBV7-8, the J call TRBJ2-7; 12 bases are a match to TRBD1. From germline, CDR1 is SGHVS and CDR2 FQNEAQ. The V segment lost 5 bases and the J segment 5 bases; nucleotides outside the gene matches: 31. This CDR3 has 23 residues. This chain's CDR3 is CASSPLRDRGLFGGRPGRHEQYF. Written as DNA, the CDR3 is TGTGCCAGCAGCCCCCTGAGGGACAGGGGGCTTTTTGGGGGACGACCGGGAAGGCACGAGCAGTACTTC. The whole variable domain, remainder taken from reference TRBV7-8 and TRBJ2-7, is GAGVSQSPRYKVAKRGQDVALRCDPISGHVSLFWYQQALGQGPEFLTYFQNEAQLDKSGLPSDRFFAERPEGSVSTLKIQRTQQEDSAVYLCASSPLRDRGLFGGRPGRHEQYFGPGTRLTVT.

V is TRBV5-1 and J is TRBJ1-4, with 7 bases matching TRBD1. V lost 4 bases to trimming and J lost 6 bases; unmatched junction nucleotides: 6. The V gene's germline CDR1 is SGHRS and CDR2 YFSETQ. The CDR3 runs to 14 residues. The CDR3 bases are TGCGCCAGCAGCCCTCAGGGGGTAGATGAAAAACTGTTTTTT. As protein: CASSPQGVDEKLFF. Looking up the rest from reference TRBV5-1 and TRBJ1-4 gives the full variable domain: KAGVTQTPRYLIKTRGQQVTLSCSPISGHRSVSWYQQTPGQGLQFLFEYFSETQRNKGNFPGRFSGRQFSNSRSEMNVSTLELGDSALYLCASSPQGVDEKLFFGSGTQLSVL.

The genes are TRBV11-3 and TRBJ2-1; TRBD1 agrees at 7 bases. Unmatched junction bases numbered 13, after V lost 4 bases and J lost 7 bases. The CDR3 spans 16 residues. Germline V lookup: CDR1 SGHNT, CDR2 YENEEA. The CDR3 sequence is CASSWSRGTRRNEQFF. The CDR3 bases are TGTGCCAGCAGCTGGAGCAGGGGGACCCGACGGAATGAGCAGTTCTTC.

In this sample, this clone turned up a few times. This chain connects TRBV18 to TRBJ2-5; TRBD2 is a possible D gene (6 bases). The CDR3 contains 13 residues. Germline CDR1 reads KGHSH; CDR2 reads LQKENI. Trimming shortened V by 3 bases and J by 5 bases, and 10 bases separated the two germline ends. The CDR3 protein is CASSPGGGETQYF. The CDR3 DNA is TGTGCCAGCTCACCCGGAGGAGGGGAGACCCAGTACTTC.

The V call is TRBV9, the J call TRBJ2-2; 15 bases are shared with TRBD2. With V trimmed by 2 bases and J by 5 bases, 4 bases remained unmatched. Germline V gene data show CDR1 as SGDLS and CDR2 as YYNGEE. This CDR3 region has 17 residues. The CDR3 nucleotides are TGTGCCAGCAGCGTGGGACTAGCGGGAGGATTTACCGGGGAGCTGTTTTTT. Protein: CASSVGLAGGFTGELFF.

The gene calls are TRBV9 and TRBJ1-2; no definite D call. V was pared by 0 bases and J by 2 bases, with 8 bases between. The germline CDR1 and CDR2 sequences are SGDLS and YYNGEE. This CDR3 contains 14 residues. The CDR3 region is CASSVDLENYGYTF. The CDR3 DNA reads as TGTGCCAGCAGCGTAGATTTGGAGAACTATGGCTACACCTTC.

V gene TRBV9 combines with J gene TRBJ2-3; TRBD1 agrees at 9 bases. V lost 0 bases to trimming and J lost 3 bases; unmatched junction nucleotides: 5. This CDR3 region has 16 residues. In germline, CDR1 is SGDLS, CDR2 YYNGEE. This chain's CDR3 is CASSVATGGFTDTQYF. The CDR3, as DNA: TGTGCCAGCAGCGTAGCAACAGGGGGCTTTACAGATACGCAGTATTTT.

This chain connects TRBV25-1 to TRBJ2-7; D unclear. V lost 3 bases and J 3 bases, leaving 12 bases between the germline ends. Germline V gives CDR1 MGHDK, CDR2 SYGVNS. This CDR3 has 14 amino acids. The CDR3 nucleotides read TGTGCCAGCAGTGAGCCCCCCCCACGCTACGAGCAGTACTTC. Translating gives CASSEPPPRYEQYF.